The next 26 T cell receptor beta chains were all read from a single sample in a study of T-cell reconstitution after alpha-beta-depleted transplantation in children. For TCRbeta, the library was prepared with unique molecular identifiers. TCRdb itself ran the PCR reads through MiXCR, one entry per CDR3 protein. The sample includes about 200,000 distinct CDR3 sequences, approximately 6.9% of them seen just once. Specimen: PBMCs, collected before TCRalphabeta/CD19-depleted stem cell transplant. These receptors were collected from a boy aged 2 to 10 with acute lymphoblastic leukemia, due to receive a stem cell transplant.

At least ten counts were recorded for this clonotype. The chain joins TRBV6-5 to TRBJ2-7; TRBD1 matches at 9 bases. CDR1 is MNHEY, CDR2 SVGAGI, per germline. This CDR3 has 14 residues. The J segment lost 4 bases and the V segment lost 2 bases, leaving 3 bases of the junction unmatched. The CDR3 DNA is TGTGCCAGCAGTTACAGGACAGGGGCGTACGAGCAGTACTTC. Translating it yields CASSYRTGAYEQYF.

This clonotype was observed many times. V usage is TRBV20-1 and J usage is TRBJ2-3; 8 bases agree with TRBD2. CDR1 and CDR2 from the germline V gene are DFQATT and SNEGSKA (reference sequence). This CDR3 contains 14 residues. The V gene end was trimmed by 3 bases and the J gene end by 1 base; junction bases not matched to a gene: 3. As DNA, the CDR3 is TGCAGTGCTAGTAGGCGGGAGGGCACAGATACGCAGTATTTT. Translated: CSASRREGTDTQYF.

This clonotype was detected many times. This chain connects TRBV11-2 to TRBJ2-2; 11 bases fit TRBD2. The CDR3 consists of 15 residues. CDR1 and CDR2 from the germline V gene are SGHAT and FQNNGV. After removal of 8 bases from V and 3 bases from J, the junction contained 5 bases not matched to a gene. Here the CDR3 reads CASPLAGGYTGELFF. CDR3 in DNA: TGTGCCAGCCCCCTAGCGGGAGGCTACACCGGGGAGCTGTTTTTT.

The sample holds many counts of this clonotype. The chain links TRBV3-1 to TRBJ2-5; D is uncertain. Germline CDR1 and CDR2: LGHDT and YNNKEL (reference sequence). V was trimmed by 0 bases and J by 5 bases, leaving 4 bases between them. The CDR3 totals 12 residues. CDR3: CASSQDLETQYF. The CDR3 DNA is TGTGCCAGCAGCCAAGATCTGGAGACCCAGTACTTC.

This sequence joins TRBV28 and TRBJ1-5, with D possibly TRBD1 on 5 matching bases. Trimming shortened V by 3 bases and J by 5 bases, and 11 bases separated the two germline ends. This CDR3 comprises 14 residues. Germline CDR1 reads MDHEN; CDR2 reads SYDVKM. The CDR3 loop is CASSLRRDDQPQHF. In DNA, the CDR3 is TGTGCCAGCAGTTTGAGGAGGGACGATCAGCCCCAGCATTTT.

This clonotype has just a few counts. This chain joins TRBV7-8 and TRBJ2-5, with a possible D match to TRBD1 (5 bases). CDR3 length equals 15 residues. From germline, CDR1 is SGHVS and CDR2 FQNEAQ. V was cut by 5 bases and J by 2 bases, with 15 bases left in between. The CDR3 sequence is CASSQKVRDQETQYF. For the CDR3, the DNA is TGTGCCAGCAGCCAGAAGGTCAGGGATCAAGAGACCCAGTACTTC.

This clonotype showed up many times. The CDR3 DNA sequence: TGTGCCATCATGGGCGTCAGCGACACTGAAGCTTTCTTT. Translation gives CAIMGVSDTEAFF. The chain combines TRBV10-3 with TRBJ1-1; D is unclear. This CDR3 has 13 residues. Per germline, CDR1 ENHRY and CDR2 SYGVKD. V shed 7 bases and J shed 3 bases, with 12 bases lying between them.

In this sample, this clonotype turned up many times. This chain connects TRBV5-1 to TRBJ2-1; 9 nucleotides line up with TRBD1. This CDR3 region has 14 residues. J lost 6 bases, V lost 4 bases, and 5 bases had no gene match. Per the germline V gene, CDR1 is SGHRS and CDR2 is YFSETQ. The chain's CDR3 is CASSTGQGSNEQFF. For the CDR3, the DNA is TGCGCCAGCAGCACAGGACAGGGGTCCAATGAGCAGTTCTTC.

This clonotype was seen at least ten times. This chain joins TRBV7-9 and TRBJ2-1; the D call may be TRBD1 or TRBD2 (6 bases each). CDR1 is SEHNR, CDR2 FQNEAQ, per germline (reference sequence). This CDR3 comprises 14 residues. Trimming cost V 0 bases and J 4 bases, with 7 bases left between them. The CDR3 DNA follows: TGTGCCAGCAGCTTAGCAGGGGGGTACAATGAGCAGTTCTTC. It encodes CASSLAGGYNEQFF. Full variable domain (missing parts from reference TRBV7-9 and TRBJ2-1): DTGVSQNPRHKITKRGQNVTFRCDPISEHNRLYWYRQTLGQGPEFLTYFQNEAQLEKSRLLSDRFSAERPKGSFSTLEIQRTEQGDSAMYLCASSLAGGYNEQFFGPGTRLTVL.

The chain recombines TRBV5-5 with TRBJ2-2; the D is unclear. Trimming removed 6 bases from V and 3 bases from J, with 6 bases in between. CDR1 and CDR2 (germline): SGHKS, YYEKEE (reference sequence). The CDR3 is 12 amino acids. CDR3 nucleotide sequence: TGTGCCAGCACCGGGTACACCGGGGAGCTGTTTTTT. Protein: CASTGYTGELFF.

This clonotype has at least ten counts. V usage is TRBV6-5 and J usage is TRBJ2-7; possibly TRBD1 for D (6 bases). Germline lookup yields CDR1 MNHEY and CDR2 SVGAGI. The CDR3 sequence is 16 residues long. The V end lost 3 bases, the J end lost 2 bases, and 17 bases lay between the germline ends. The chain's CDR3 is CASSYRPGVDTYEQYF. CDR3 bases: TGTGCCAGCAGTTATCGCCCAGGGGTCGATACCTACGAGCAGTACTTC.

The table lists this clonotype with many counts. The chain uses TRBV29-1 and TRBJ1-2; D may be TRBD1 (5 bases). Germline-derived CDR1 and CDR2 are SQVTM and ANQGSEA. V lost 8 bases and J lost 0, with 13 bases in between. The CDR3 runs to 13 residues. The CDR3 region is CSFRDGSNYGYTF. DNA for the CDR3: TGCAGCTTCCGGGACGGCTCTAACTATGGCTACACCTTC.

This clonotype was counted between two and nine times. The chain recombines TRBV6-1 with TRBJ2-1; 11 nucleotides line up with TRBD2. The CDR3 extends over 18 amino acids. Germline loops: CDR1 MNHNS, CDR2 SASEGT. V lost 5 bases and J lost 7; bases outside the gene matches: 16. CDR3 protein: CASSREPLTSGSINEQFF. The CDR3 region has the DNA TGTGCCAGCAGTCGCGAACCGCTTACTAGCGGGAGTATAAATGAGCAGTTCTTC.

This clonotype was counted only a few times. V gene TRBV28 combines with J gene TRBJ2-1, with 9 bases fitting TRBD2. With V trimmed by 6 bases and J by 8 bases, 23 bases remained unmatched. The CDR3 totals 19 residues. The germline CDR1 and CDR2 sequences are MDHEN and SYDVKM. This chain's CDR3 is CASRPAGGLSGRIGDEQFF. The CDR3 nucleotides read TGTGCCAGCAGACCGGCCGGGGGCTTAAGCGGGAGGATAGGGGATGAGCAGTTCTTC.

This clonotype was seen a handful of times. V is TRBV28 and J is TRBJ2-1, with D perhaps TRBD1 (6 bases). V was pared by 7 bases and J by 0 bases, with 13 bases between. Germline CDR1 is MDHEN and CDR2 is SYDVKM. The CDR3 consists of 15 residues. CDR3: CASKTQGNSYNEQFF. The CDR3 DNA is TGTGCCAGCAAGACACAGGGAAACTCCTACAATGAGCAGTTCTTC.

This clonotype has a count of ten or more. The chain recombines TRBV4-3 with TRBJ2-7, with D maybe TRBD2 (5 bases). The germline V gene has CDR1 LGHNA and CDR2 YSLEER. The ends were cut back, 0 bases at V and 1 base at J, with 13 bases in the middle. The CDR3 is 16 amino acids. The CDR3 loop is CASSQDVASASYEQYF. The CDR3 coding sequence is TGCGCCAGCAGCCAAGATGTAGCGAGTGCATCCTACGAGCAGTACTTC.

This clonotype was counted at least ten times. CDR3 coding DNA: TGTGCCAGCAGTTCCGGGACTAGCGTTCCATCCTACGAGCAGTACTTC. Its protein product is CASSSGTSVPSYEQYF. This rearrangement joins TRBV11-2 to TRBJ2-7; 10 bases line up with TRBD2. Germline CDR1 reads SGHAT; CDR2 reads FQNNGV. CDR3 size: 16 residues. After removal of 6 bases from V and 1 base from J, the junction contained 9 bases not matched to a gene. Variable domain in full (rest from reference TRBV11-2 and TRBJ2-7): EAGVAQSPRYKIIEKRQSVAFWCNPISGHATLYWYQQILGQGPKLLIQFQNNGVVDDSQLPKDRFSAERLKGVDSTLKIQPAKLEDSAVYLCASSSGTSVPSYEQYFGPGTRLTVT.

This clonotype was counted ten times or more. The chain combines TRBV28 with TRBJ1-5, with D unresolved. Per the germline V gene, CDR1 is MDHEN and CDR2 is SYDVKM. V lost 6 bases to trimming and J lost 3 bases, with 6 bases between them. The CDR3 extends over 12 amino acids. This CDR3 is CASRVTNQPQHF. In nucleotides, the CDR3 is TGTGCCAGCAGAGTGACCAATCAGCCCCAGCATTTT.

This clonotype was recorded at least ten times. The genes are TRBV7-2 and TRBJ2-1, with a tentative D call TRBD2 (6 bases). There are 17 residues in the CDR3. The V end was cut by 0 bases, the J end by 8 bases, with 20 bases between. Germline CDR1 reads SGHTA; CDR2 reads FQGNSA. The CDR3 protein is CASSLAPRLGSGHEQFF. The CDR3 DNA follows: TGTGCCAGCAGCTTAGCCCCACGACTAGGGAGTGGGCATGAGCAGTTCTTC.

This clonotype was counted between two and nine times. V usage is TRBV5-1 and J usage is TRBJ2-7; a weak D match, TRBD1 (6 bases). The germline V and J ends were trimmed by 4 bases and 5 bases, with 10 bases remaining between them. The V gene's germline CDR1 is SGHRS and CDR2 YFSETQ. The CDR3 sequence is 12 residues long. CDR3 coding DNA: TGCGCCAGCAGCGAAACAGGGAACGAGCAGTACTTC. Amino acid sequence: CASSETGNEQYF.

Regarding this clonotype: A read error may be the cause here, since a much bigger clone is one base away. The V and J genes are TRBV28 and TRBJ1-1, with D maybe TRBD1 (5 bases). Germline loops: CDR1 MDHEN, CDR2 SYDVKM. The V end was cut by 2 bases, the J end by 11 bases, with 12 bases between. The CDR3 loop spans 12 amino acids. CDR3 in DNA: TGTGCCAGCAGTTTACAGGGTAGCTGGGCTTTCTTT. This sequence encodes CASSLQGSWAFF.

This chain joins TRBV12-3 or TRBV12-4 and TRBJ1-5, with D unresolved. This CDR3 spans 13 amino acids. The V and J ends lost 4 bases and 1 base respectively, with 5 bases between them. The CDR3 DNA follows: TGTGCCAGCAGTTCTTTCAGCAATCAGCCCCAGCATTTT. Amino acids: CASSSFSNQPQHF.

The chain links TRBV6-2 or TRBV6-3 to TRBJ1-5; 10 bases map to TRBD1. V shed 6 bases, J shed 4 bases, and the junction held 3 bases outside the gene matches. CDR3 length: 14 amino acids. In germline, CDR1 is MNHEY, CDR2 SVGEGT. CDR3 sequence: CASRPDRGNQPQHF. The CDR3 DNA is TGTGCCAGCAGGCCGGACAGGGGGAATCAGCCCCAGCATTTT.

At least ten counts were recorded for this clonotype. The chain's CDR3 is CASSQGTSEQFF. CDR3 DNA: TGTGCCAGCAGCCAAGGGACGAGCGAGCAGTTCTTC. The J gene is TRBJ2-1, the V gene TRBV16, with D perhaps matching TRBD1 or TRBD2 (5 bases each). CDR1 is KGHSY, CDR2 FQNENV, per germline. V dropped 2 bases and J dropped 10 bases, with 9 bases sitting between them. There are 12 residues in the CDR3.

This clonotype was picked up many times. CDR3 DNA: TGTGCCAGCAGCGCCCGGACTAGCGGGGCGGGCAAAAACATTCAGTACTTC. This encodes CASSARTSGAGKNIQYF. V gene TRBV7-2 combines with J gene TRBJ2-4; 12 nucleotides match TRBD2. V was pared by 5 bases and J by 3 bases, with 8 bases of the junction left unmatched. Germline V gene data show CDR1 as SGHTA and CDR2 as FQGNSA. This CDR3 region has 17 residues.

This clonotype was recorded at least ten times. This chain joins TRBV2 and TRBJ2-1; TRBD2 is a possible D gene (5 bases). There are 13 residues in the CDR3. Germline CDR1 reads SNHLY; CDR2 reads FYNNEI. V shed 11 bases and J shed 4 bases, with 15 bases lying between them. The CDR3 reads CAGSNEGYNEQFF. CDR3 sequence (DNA): TGTGCCGGTAGTAACGAGGGATACAATGAGCAGTTCTTC.